The subject of this entry is one T cell receptor beta chain. Germline V CDR1 and CDR2: WNHNN, SYGVQD (reference sequence). This CDR3 has 13 amino acids. Trimming removed 3 bases at V and 5 bases at J, with 10 bases between. The entry originates in a study of OX40 agonist ivuxolimab in advanced cancers. Profiling relied on immunoSEQ multiplex PCR, and the TCRdb table lists in-frame clones only, not all of them. This table has 57,000 or so clones, 89% appearing once. Sequencing used CD4+ or CD8+ T cells sorted from blood, obtained in a trial of the OX40 agonist ivuxolimab. The origin of this receptor is an adult with an advanced solid tumor such as melanoma, head and neck, liver or kidney cancer. J is TRBJ2-5 and V is TRBV10-1; no definite D call. The CDR3 spells CASSEWISETQYF. The CDR3 region has the DNA TGCGCCAGCAGTGAATGGATTTCGGAGACCCAGTACTTC.